This TCR beta chain is from a study of metastatic and nonmetastatic thyroid tumors. Whole-study context: Repertoires of blood and of tissue (tumor or nodule) from malignant and benign thyroid patients were compared.

With respect to this clone: Its antigen remains unidentified.

In the authors' workflow: A classifier for distant metastasis in papillary thyroid cancer was constructed using CDR3 differences observed across clinicopathological groups. Via MiXCR, TCRdb re-called the PCR reads. The V and J calls, along with clone size, are taken from TCRdb and not from the paper's own processing. The data hold several thousand clones, with 25% to 40% observed a single time. With 5 bases clipped from V and 5 bases from J, the junction kept 27 bases outside the gene matches. The germline V gene encodes CDR1 MNHEY and CDR2 SVGEGT. CDR3 length: 21 residues. Study results and caveats: When malignant thyroid tumors were compared with benign nodules, TCR beta diversity was reportedly significantly higher in the malignant tumors. This held in both blood and tumor samples.

No patient received treatment before thyroid surgery. The source of this sequence is a female donor with papillary thyroid cancer or a benign thyroid nodule (not recorded which). Some clones in this sample may be carry-over from other donors' samples. The chain joins TRBV6-2 or TRBV6-3 to TRBJ1-5, with 7 nucleotides matching TRBD1. Sequencing was carried out using tumor tissue. CDR3 sequence (DNA): TGTGCCAGCAGTCACGGGGAGATTACTGCGCACCAGGGGGAAGGGGATCAGCCCCAGCATTTT. It codes for CASSHGEITAHQGEGDQPQHF.